This TCR beta chain was observed in a study of CD8+CD57+ T cells in acquired aplastic anemia. Study at large: DNA from sorted CD4+ and CD8+ cells averaged around 3 ug.

Turning to this clonotype: What it recognizes is unknown.

Individuals selected for sequencing had exhibited CD8+CD57+ cell expansion on flow cytometry. Study-wide points: No significant patient-versus-control difference appeared in CD8+ Simpson's diversity.

The CDR3 extends over 14 amino acids. V shed 6 bases and J 6 bases; nucleotides not matched to a gene: 8. Germline CDR1 SNHLY, CDR2 FYNNEI. According to the study, genomic DNA was the template for TCR beta VDJ and CDR3 profiling. In TCRdb, the reads were re-called with MiXCR into one record per CDR3 protein. This table holds around 290,000 distinct CDR3 sequences, roughly 61% found once. The V gene is TRBV2, the J gene TRBJ1-3; TRBD1 matches at 7 bases. The sequenced material came from sorted CD4+, CD8+, or CD8+CD57+ T cells (not recorded which) from PBMCs. The receptor comes from a human donor with aplastic anemia. CDR3 sequence (DNA): TGTGCCAGCAGGGACTCGGGACAGCTAAACACCATATATTTT. It yields the protein CASRDSGQLNTIYF.